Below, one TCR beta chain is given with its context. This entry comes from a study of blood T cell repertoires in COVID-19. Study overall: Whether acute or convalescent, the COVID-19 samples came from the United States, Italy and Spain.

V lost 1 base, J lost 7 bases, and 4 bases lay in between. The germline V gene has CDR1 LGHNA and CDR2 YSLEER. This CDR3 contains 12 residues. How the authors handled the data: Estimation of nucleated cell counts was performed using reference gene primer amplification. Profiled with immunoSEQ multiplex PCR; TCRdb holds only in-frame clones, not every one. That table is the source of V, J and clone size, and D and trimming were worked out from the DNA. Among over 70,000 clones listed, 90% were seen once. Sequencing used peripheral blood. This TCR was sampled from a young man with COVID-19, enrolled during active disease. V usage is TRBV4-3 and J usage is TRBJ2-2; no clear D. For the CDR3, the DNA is TGCGCCAGCAGCCAAGTTAACGGGGAGCTGTTTTTT. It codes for CASSQVNGELFF.